The 10 T cell receptor beta chains below come from one sample, sequenced in a study of shared clonotypes between healthy human individuals (dated by TCRdb to 2019 to 2021). Receptor libraries were prepared by the immunoSEQ multiplex PCR assay. Here the immuneACCESS table is served through TCRdb, limited to in-frame sequences with V and J called. Missing clones are a known gap in these copies; in checked studies unresolved V genes cover under half, and the rest lacks a known reason. For this sample there are about 2 million clones; approximately 95% appear just once. The ten largest account for more than 0.1% of the sample. Sequencing was carried out using naive CD4+ T cells sorted from blood. What the cell subset or site label conveys for this sample: CD45RA+ positively selected. Receptor source: a man between 18 and 35 years old in good health.

The rearrangement links TRBV27 to TRBJ2-1; 8 nucleotides match TRBD2. The CDR3 sequence is 14 residues long. Trimming cost V 8 bases and J 5 bases; bases outside gene matches: 8. Germline CDR1 reads MNHEY; CDR2 reads SMNVEV (reference sequence). The CDR3 region is CASWPSGPNNEQFF. In nucleotides, the CDR3 is TGTGCCAGCTGGCCTAGCGGGCCGAACAATGAGCAGTTCTTC.

The rearrangement uses TRBV18 and TRBJ2-1, with D perhaps matching TRBD1 (6 bases). Germline V gives CDR1 KGHSH, CDR2 LQKENI. Trimming took off 0 bases at V and 4 bases at J, with 10 bases between the two ends. The CDR3 totals 15 residues. The CDR3 nucleotides read TGTGCCAGCTCACCACCGGGGGCGGCATACAATGAGCAGTTCTTC. It translates to CASSPPGAAYNEQFF.

In the case of this clone: Within the sample, other DNA sequences also encode this same CDR3. V gene TRBV10-1 combines with J gene TRBJ2-3, with TRBD2 as a possible D gene (6 bases). The V gene's germline CDR1 is WNHNN and CDR2 SYGVQD (reference sequence). V shed 1 base and J shed 2 bases, with 10 bases lying between them. CDR3 size: 15 residues. In DNA, the CDR3 is TGCGCCAGCAGTGAGTTCGGGGGATCCACAGATACGCAGTATTTT. This gives the protein CASSEFGGSTDTQYF.

The chain carries TRBV19 and TRBJ2-7, with TRBD1 matching 10 bases. V gave up 3 bases and J gave up 4 bases; unmatched junction bases: 6. CDR3 length: 15 amino acids. CDR1 and CDR2 (germline): LNHDA, SQIVND (reference sequence). CDR3 sequence: CASSIQTGGRYEQYF. CDR3 nucleotide sequence: TGTGCCAGTAGTATCCAGACAGGGGGCAGGTACGAGCAGTACTTC. Based on the CDR3 plus reference TRBV19 and TRBJ2-7, the full variable domain is DGGITQSPKYLFRKEGQNVTLSCEQNLNHDAMYWYRQDPGQGLRLIYYSQIVNDFQKGDIAEGYSVSREKKESFPLTVTSAQKNPTAFYLCASSIQTGGRYEQYFGPGTRLTVT.

The V call is TRBV11-3, the J call TRBJ2-7; 8 bases line up with TRBD2. Germline CDR1 SGHNT, CDR2 YENEEA. The CDR3 consists of 14 residues. V lost 5 bases and J lost 0; bases outside the gene matches: 3. CDR3 protein: CASSRAGGSYEQYF. DNA for the CDR3: TGTGCCAGCAGCCGGGCGGGGGGCTCCTACGAGCAGTACTTC. Full variable domain (outside the CDR3, taken from reference TRBV11-3 and TRBJ2-7): EAGVVQSPRYKIIEKKQPVAFWCNPISGHNTLYWYLQNLGQGPELLIRYENEEAVDDSQLPKDRFSAERLKGVDSTLKIQPAELGDSAVYLCASSRAGGSYEQYFGPGTRLTVT.

For this clone: A much larger clone sits a single nucleotide away, making a read error possible. The gene calls are TRBV19 and TRBJ2-3; weak D call: TRBD1 (6 bases). Trimming pared 9 bases from V and 0 bases from J, leaving 10 bases between. The V gene's germline CDR1 is LNHDA and CDR2 SQIVND (reference sequence). This CDR3 is built from 13 residues. CDR3 residues: CASRTASTDTQYF. The DNA of the CDR3 is TGTGCCAGCCGGACAGCTAGCACAGATACGCAGTATTTT.

V usage is TRBV2 and J usage is TRBJ2-3; no clear D. V was trimmed by 7 bases and J by 4 bases, leaving 9 bases between them. Per the germline V gene, CDR1 is SNHLY and CDR2 is FYNNEI. CDR3 length: 12 amino acids. The CDR3 reads CASMRIADTQYF. CDR3 in DNA: TGTGCCAGCATGCGAATCGCAGATACGCAGTATTTT.

This clone was observed at least ten times. Additional DNA sequences in this sample encode the identical CDR3. The rearrangement links TRBV6-5 to TRBJ1-2, with 7 nucleotides matching TRBD1. Germline CDR1 is MNHEY and CDR2 is SVGAGI. This CDR3 comprises 14 residues. After removal of 0 bases from V and 4 bases from J, the junction contained 2 bases not matched to a gene. In DNA, the CDR3 is TGTGCCAGCAGTTACTCAGGGGGCCTCTATGGCTACACCTTC. It encodes CASSYSGGLYGYTF.

The chain links TRBV18 to TRBJ2-3, with D possibly called TRBD1 or TRBD2 (5 bases each). The CDR3 consists of 18 residues. Trimming took 3 bases from V and 2 from J, leaving 21 bases between them. Looked up from germline, CDR1 is KGHSH and CDR2 is LQKENI. CDR3 DNA sequence: TGTGCCAGCTCACCTGTTGTGGGGACGTTCGCCCCCACAGATACGCAGTATTTT. It codes for CASSPVVGTFAPTDTQYF.

V is TRBV28 and J is TRBJ1-1; tentative D call: TRBD1 (6 bases). The CDR3 is 15 amino acids. The V gene's germline CDR1 is MDHEN and CDR2 SYDVKM. Trimming cost V 3 bases and J 4 bases, with 15 bases left between them. The CDR3 DNA reads TGTGCCAGCAGTTTGACAGGCATGTTAGGCACTGAAGCTTTCTTT. It codes for CASSLTGMLGTEAFF.